Described below is a single TCR beta chain sequence and its context. The ends were cut back, 5 bases at V and 5 bases at J, with 10 bases in the middle. The CDR3 covers 14 residues. From germline, CDR1 is SNHLY and CDR2 FYNNEI. This sample is drawn from a study of blood T cell repertoires in COVID-19. Sequenced by immunoSEQ multiplex PCR; TCRdb stores in-frame clones only, minus some. The sample consists of around 370,000 clones, 88% of them appearing once. The genes are TRBV2 and TRBJ1-6; D call uncertain. The source of this sequence is a woman aged 18-35 years who had recovered from COVID-19. Sequencing was performed on PBMCs or T cells enriched from blood (not recorded which). CDR3 sequence reads: CASSIGSNNSPLHF. Here the CDR3 DNA reads TGTGCCAGCAGTATAGGGAGTAATAATTCACCCCTCCACTTT.